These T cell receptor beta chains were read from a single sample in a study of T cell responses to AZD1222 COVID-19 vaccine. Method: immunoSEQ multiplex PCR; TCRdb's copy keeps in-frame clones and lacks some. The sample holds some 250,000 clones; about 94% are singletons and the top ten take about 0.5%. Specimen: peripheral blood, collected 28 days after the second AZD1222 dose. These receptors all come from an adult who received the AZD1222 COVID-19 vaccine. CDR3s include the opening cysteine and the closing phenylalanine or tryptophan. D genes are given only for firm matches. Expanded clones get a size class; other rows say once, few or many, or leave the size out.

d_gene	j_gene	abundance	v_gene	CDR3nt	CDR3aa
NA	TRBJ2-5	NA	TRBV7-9	TGTGCCAGCAGCTCATACCGAACTCAAAAAGAGACCCAGTACTTC	CASSSYRTQKETQYF
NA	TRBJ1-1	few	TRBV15	TGTGCCACCAGCAGAGATCTGGGGAACACTGAAGCTTTCTTT	CATSRDLGNTEAFF
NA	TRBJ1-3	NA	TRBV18	TGTGCCAGCTCACCCGGGGGGAGCCTGATCTCTGGAAACACCATATATTTT	CASSPGGSLISGNTIYF
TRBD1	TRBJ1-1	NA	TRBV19	TGTGCCAGTAGTACCCCTCGGACAGGGAACACTGAAGCTTTCTTT	CASSTPRTGNTEAFF
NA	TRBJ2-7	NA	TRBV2	TGTGCCAGCAGGATGACAGAGGACTACGAGCAGTACTTC	CASRMTEDYEQYF
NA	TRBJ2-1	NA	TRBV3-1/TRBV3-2	TGTGCCAGCAGCAACTACAATGAGCAGTTCTTC	CASSNYNEQFF
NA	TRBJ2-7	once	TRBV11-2	TGTGCCAGCAGCTTAGATGGCGTGGACCTCTACGAGCAGTACTTC	CASSLDGVDLYEQYF
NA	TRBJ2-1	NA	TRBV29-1	TGCAGCGTTGCTGGGGACATTCCCTCCTCTGAGCAGTTCTTC	CSVAGDIPSSEQFF
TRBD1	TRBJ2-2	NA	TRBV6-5	TGTGCCAGCGGCTCCCGGACAGGGCCCACCGGGGAGCTGTTTTTT	CASGSRTGPTGELFF
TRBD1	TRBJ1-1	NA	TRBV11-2	TGTGCCAGCAGCCCCGGGACAGGGGGCACTGAAGCTTTCTTT	CASSPGTGGTEAFF
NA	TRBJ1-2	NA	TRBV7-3	TGTGCCAGCGCCAAAAACAGCGACTATGGCTACACCTTC	CASAKNSDYGYTF
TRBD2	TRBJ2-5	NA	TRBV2	TGTGCCAGCAGTGATGTCGGGAGGGTGTCAGAGACCCAGTACTTC	CASSDVGRVSETQYF
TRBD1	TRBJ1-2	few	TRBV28	TGTGCCAGCAGCTCAGGGGGCTATAACTATGGCTACACCTTC	CASSSGGYNYGYTF
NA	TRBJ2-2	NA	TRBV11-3	TGTGCCAGCACCGCCCAGGGTTCCGGGGAGCTGTTTTTT	CASTAQGSGELFF
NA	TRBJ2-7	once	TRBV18	TGTGCCAGCTCAAAAGCGATTACGGACAGATTCTACGAGCAGTACTTC	CASSKAITDRFYEQYF
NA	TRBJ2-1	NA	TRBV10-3	TGTGCCATCAGTGAGTCGGTGTTCAGGGACGACCTCGATGAGCAGTTCTTC	CAISESVFRDDLDEQFF
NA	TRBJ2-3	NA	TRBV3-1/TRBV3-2	TGTGCCAGCAGCCATAGCGGTCTCGGGACAGATACGCAGTATTTT	CASSHSGLGTDTQYF
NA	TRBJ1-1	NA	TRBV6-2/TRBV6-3	TGTGCCAGCAGTTACAGTAGGGGCACGAGCACTGAAGCTTTCTTT	CASSYSRGTSTEAFF
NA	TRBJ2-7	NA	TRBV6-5	TGTGCCAGCAGTTACGGGCGGGACTCAAGTGAGCAGTACTTC	CASSYGRDSSEQYF
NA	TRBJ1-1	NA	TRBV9	TGTGCCAGCAGCCCTCACAGGTGGGACACTGAAGCTTTCTTT	CASSPHRWDTEAFF
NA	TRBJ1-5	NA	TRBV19	TGTGCCAGTAGCCTAAGTACAGTATCTTATCAGCCCCAGCATTTT	CASSLSTVSYQPQHF
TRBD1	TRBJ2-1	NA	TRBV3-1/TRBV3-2	TGTGCCAGCAGCCAAGGGACCAGGACAGGGGGTTACAATGAGCAGTTCTTC	CASSQGTRTGGYNEQFF
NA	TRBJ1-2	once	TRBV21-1	TGTGCCAGCAGCAAACCGGGACTTGGGCATGGCTACACCTTC	CASSKPGLGHGYTF
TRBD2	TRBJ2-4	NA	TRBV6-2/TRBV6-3	TGTGCCAGCAGTTACGGTCCTAGCGGGAAGAGTAGCAACATTCAGTACTTC	CASSYGPSGKSSNIQYF
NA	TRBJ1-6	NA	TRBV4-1	TGCGCCAGCAGCCAAGATCAGTTGACCTATAATTCACCCCTCCACTTT	CASSQDQLTYNSPLHF
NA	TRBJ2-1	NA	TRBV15	TGTGCCACCAGCTCCCAGAGCCTGGCCGAGCAGTTCTTC	CATSSQSLAEQFF
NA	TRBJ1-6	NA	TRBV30	TGTGCCTGGAGTGTGAGTAGTCGGTTGTCCCTCCACTTT	CAWSVSSRLSLHF
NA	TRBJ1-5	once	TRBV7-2	TGTGCCAGCAGCTTACATCAGGGGCCCCAGCATTTT	CASSLHQGPQHF
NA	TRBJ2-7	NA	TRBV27	TGTGCCAGCAGCTCCCCGGGCGAGCAGTACTTC	CASSSPGEQYF
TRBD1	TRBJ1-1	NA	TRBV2	TGTGCCAGCAGTGAACCTGGACAGGCCGACACTGAAGCTTTCTTT	CASSEPGQADTEAFF
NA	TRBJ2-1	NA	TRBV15	TGTGCCACCAGCAGAGATCAGAAGGGGAGCTCCTACAATGAGCAGTTCTTC	CATSRDQKGSSYNEQFF
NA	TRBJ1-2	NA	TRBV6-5	TGTGCCAGCAGTTACTCGACGGGGGAAAGAAACTATGGCTACACCTTC	CASSYSTGERNYGYTF
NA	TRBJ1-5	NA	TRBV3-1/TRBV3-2	TGTGCCAGCAGCCAAATAAATCAGCCCCAGCATTTT	CASSQINQPQHF
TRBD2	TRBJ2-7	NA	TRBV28	TGTGCCAGCAGTGGTAGCGGGAGCTCCTACGAGCAGTACTTC	CASSGSGSSYEQYF
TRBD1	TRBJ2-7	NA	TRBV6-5	TGTGCCAGCAGTAAACAGGGGATCTACGAGCAGTACTTC	CASSKQGIYEQYF
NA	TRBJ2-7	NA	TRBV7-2	TGTGCCAGCAGCTCGGCGGGAACATACGAGCAGTACTTC	CASSSAGTYEQYF
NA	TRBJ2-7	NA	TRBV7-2	TGTGCCAGCAGCTGGACTGGTAGCTCCTACGAGCAGTACTTC	CASSWTGSSYEQYF
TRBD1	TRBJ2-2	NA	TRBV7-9	TGTGCCAGCAGAGCTACAGGGGACACCGGGGAGCTGTTTTTT	CASRATGDTGELFF